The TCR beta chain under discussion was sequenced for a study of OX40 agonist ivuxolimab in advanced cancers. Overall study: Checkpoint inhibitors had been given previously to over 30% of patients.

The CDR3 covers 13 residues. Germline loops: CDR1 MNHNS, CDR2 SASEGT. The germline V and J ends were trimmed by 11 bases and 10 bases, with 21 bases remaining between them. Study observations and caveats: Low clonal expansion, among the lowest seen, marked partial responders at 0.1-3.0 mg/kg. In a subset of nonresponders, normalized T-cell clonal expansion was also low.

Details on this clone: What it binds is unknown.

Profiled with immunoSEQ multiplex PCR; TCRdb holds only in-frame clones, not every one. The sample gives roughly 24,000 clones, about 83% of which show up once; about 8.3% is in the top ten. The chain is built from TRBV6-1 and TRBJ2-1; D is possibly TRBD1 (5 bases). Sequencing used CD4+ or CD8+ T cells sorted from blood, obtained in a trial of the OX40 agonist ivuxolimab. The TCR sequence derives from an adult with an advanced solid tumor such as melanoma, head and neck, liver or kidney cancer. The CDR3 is CAGITKGVGEQFF. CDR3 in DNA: TGTGCCGGAATTACGAAAGGGGTCGGGGAGCAGTTCTTC.